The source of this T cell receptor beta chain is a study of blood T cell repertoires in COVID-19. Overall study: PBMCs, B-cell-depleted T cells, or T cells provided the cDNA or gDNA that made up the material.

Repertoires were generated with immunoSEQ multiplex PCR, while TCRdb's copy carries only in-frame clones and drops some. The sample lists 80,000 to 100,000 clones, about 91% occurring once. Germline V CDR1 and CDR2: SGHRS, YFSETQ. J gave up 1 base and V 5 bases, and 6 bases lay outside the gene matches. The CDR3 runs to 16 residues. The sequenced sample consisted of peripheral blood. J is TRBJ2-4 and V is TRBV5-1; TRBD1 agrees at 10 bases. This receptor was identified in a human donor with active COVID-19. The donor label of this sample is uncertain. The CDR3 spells CASRNDRGPAKNIQYF. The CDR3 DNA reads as TGCGCCAGCAGAAATGACAGGGGGCCGGCCAAAAACATTCAGTACTTC.